This T cell receptor (beta chain) was obtained from a study of control samples from healthy donors and cancer patients. TCRdb's copy holds only in-frame clones and misses some; the assay was immunoSEQ multiplex PCR. The table lists about 100,000 clones, over 75% of them singletons. The CDR3 loop spans 11 amino acids. Between the trimmed V and J ends, which lost 7 bases and 4 bases, there was a span of 8 bases. CDR1 is MNHEY, CDR2 SVGAGI, per germline. This chain uses TRBV6-5 with TRBJ2-7; maybe TRBD1 (5 bases). This TCR was recovered from a woman aged 50 to 60 in good health. The sequencing input was blood. The CDR3 reads CASKDSYEQYV. As DNA, the CDR3 is TGTGCCAGCAAAGACAGTTACGAGCAGTACGTC.